The 7 T cell receptor beta chains below come from one sample, sequenced in a study of T cell changes during pregnancy in multiple sclerosis (dated by TCRdb to between 2018 and 2021). Library preparation used the immunoSEQ multiplex PCR assay. TCRdb mirrors the immuneACCESS table, restricted to in-frame sequences. Some clones are absent from its copies; in checked studies, under half trace to an unresolved V gene, and the reason for the others is unknown. Present in this sample are about 40,000 clones, about 87% of which were seen just once. Over 4% of the sample comes from the top ten. Sequenced here: peripheral blood, sampled in the first trimester of pregnancy. The receptors were sampled from a female donor in good health, enrolled as a control in a pregnancy study.

This clone is a singleton in its sample. The V call is TRBV9, the J call TRBJ1-1; D is possibly TRBD1 (6 bases). The CDR3 extends over 14 amino acids. The V end lost 3 bases, the J end lost 1 base, and 10 bases lay between the germline ends. In germline, CDR1 is SGDLS, CDR2 YYNGEE. The CDR3 spells CASSAGQRNTEAFF. The CDR3, as DNA: TGTGCCAGCAGCGCAGGACAGAGGAACACTGAAGCTTTCTTT. Variable domain in full (rest from reference TRBV9 and TRBJ1-1): DSGVTQTPKHLITATGQRVTLRCSPRSGDLSVYWYQQSLDQGLQFLIQYYNGEERAKGNILERFSAQQFPDLHSELNLSSLELGDSALYFCASSAGQRNTEAFFGQGTRLTVV.

J is TRBJ1-2 and V is TRBV28; 11 bases fit TRBD1. The V gene end was trimmed by 5 bases and the J gene end by 1 base; junction bases not matched to a gene: 9. In germline, CDR1 is MDHEN, CDR2 SYDVKM. This CDR3 spans 17 amino acids. This CDR3 reads CASSPWTGGVVNYGYTF. Written as DNA, the CDR3 is TGTGCCAGCAGTCCCTGGACAGGGGGCGTTGTTAACTATGGCTACACCTTC.

The genes are TRBV30 and TRBJ2-1; TRBD2 matches at 14 bases. Germline V CDR1 and CDR2: GTSNPN, SVGIG (reference sequence). The V segment lost 2 bases and the J segment 10 bases; nucleotides outside the gene matches: 4. The CDR3 runs to 14 residues. CDR3 coding DNA: TGTGCCTGGAGTAAGGGACTAGCGGGAGACGAGCAGTTCTTC. Its translation is CAWSKGLAGDEQFF.

Here the CDR3 DNA reads TGTGCCAGCAGCGACTTGGGACAGGGACATTTCAATCAGCCCCAGCATTTT. It translates to CASSDLGQGHFNQPQHF. This chain uses TRBV5-6 with TRBJ1-5; TRBD1 matches 9 bases. Germline CDR1 and CDR2: SGHDT and YYEEEE. CDR3 length: 17 amino acids. The V segment lost 4 bases and the J segment 3 bases; nucleotides outside the gene matches: 11.

Here the CDR3 reads CASSLIAGQSEQYF. In DNA, the CDR3 is TGTGCCAGCAGCTTAATCGCGGGGCAAAGCGAGCAGTACTTC. This chain joins TRBV11-3 and TRBJ2-7; D might be TRBD2 (6 bases). Germline V gene data show CDR1 as SGHNT and CDR2 as YENEEA. The V end was cut by 2 bases, the J end by 6 bases, with 14 bases between. The CDR3 consists of 14 residues.

The V gene is TRBV23-1, the J gene TRBJ1-6, with 11 nucleotides matching TRBD1. TRBV23-1 belongs to the ORF category, with a function that is uncertain. The CDR3 runs to 14 residues. The J segment lost 9 bases and the V segment lost 2 bases, leaving 0 bases of the junction unmatched. The CDR3 bases are TGCGCCAGCAGTCAAGGGACAGGGGGTTCACCCCTCCACTTT. Translation gives CASSQGTGGSPLHF.

The chain links TRBV19 to TRBJ1-1, with 11 bases identical to TRBD1. Germline CDR1 and CDR2: LNHDA and SQIVND (reference sequence). Trimming took 5 bases from V and 0 from J; bases not matched to a gene: 14. The CDR3 loop spans 19 amino acids. As DNA, the CDR3 is TGTGCCAGTAGTCCCCTTCCGAGGGACAGGGGGTTACTGAACACTGAAGCTTTCTTT. The encoded protein is CASSPLPRDRGLLNTEAFF. The whole variable domain, filled in from reference TRBV19 and TRBJ1-1, reads DGGITQSPKYLFRKEGQNVTLSCEQNLNHDAMYWYRQDPGQGLRLIYYSQIVNDFQKGDIAEGYSVSREKKESFPLTVTSAQKNPTAFYLCASSPLPRDRGLLNTEAFFGQGTRLTVV.